This passage covers 3 T cell receptor beta chains from one sample sequenced in a study of regulatory T cells in long-lasting Graves disease. The time point is: newly diagnosed GD, antithyroid drugs for less than 3 months. Extracted RNA from PBMCs served as the source of the TCR library. To make TCR beta libraries, researchers used iRepertoire HTBI primers and Arm-PCR of CDR3 regions. TCRdb independently ran MiXCR on the multiplex PCR reads; one entry per CDR3 protein. The sample yields around 420,000 distinct CDR3 sequences, 15% seen once. This material consisted of peripheral blood mononuclear cells (PBMCs), taken at new diagnosis, from a patient treated with antithyroid drugs. These TCRs come from a female donor with Graves disease.

V is TRBV7-6 and J is TRBJ2-2; 9 bases map to TRBD2. After removal of 1 base from V and 4 bases from J, the junction contained 4 bases not matched to a gene. This CDR3 contains 16 residues. Germline CDR1 SGHVS, CDR2 FNYEAQ. The CDR3 protein is CASSLEASGATGELFF. The CDR3 region has the DNA TGTGCCAGCAGCTTAGAGGCTAGCGGGGCCACCGGGGAGCTGTTTTTT.

This clonotype was detected only once. A much larger clone lies a single base off, so this may be a read error. The chain joins TRBV27 to TRBJ1-5, with D hard to call. The CDR3 extends over 13 amino acids. Germline CDR1 and CDR2: MNHEY and SMNVEV (reference sequence). Here the CDR3 reads CAGSGRAYQPQHF. CDR3 DNA sequence: TGTGCCGGCAGTGGACGGGCCTATCAGCCCCAGCATTTT.

Of note for this clonotype: This likely traces to a read error, being one base from a far larger clone. The chain uses TRBV7-3 and TRBJ1-5; D may be TRBD1 (5 bases). Trimming left V 6 bases short and J 6 bases short, with 12 bases between. Germline V gene data show CDR1 as SGHTA and CDR2 as FQGTGA. This CDR3 is built from 13 residues. The CDR3 region has the DNA TGTGCCAGCAGGGGGGACGCCCCTCAGCCCCAGCATTTT. It yields the protein CASRGDAPQPQHF. Complete variable domain (other parts from reference TRBV7-3 and TRBJ1-5): GAGVSQTPSNKVTEKGKYVELRCDPISGHTALYWYRQSLGQGPEFLIYFQGTGAADDSGLPNDRFFAVRPEGSVSTLKIQRTERGDSAVYLCASRGDAPQPQHFGDGTRLSIL.